One T cell receptor beta chain is described in this entry. Using RNA transcripts as the source, TCR beta CDR3 regions were amplified. A set of HTBI primers served as the primers for a first-round RT-PCR of the TCR CDR3. One entry per CDR3 protein, called by TCRdb with MiXCR from the multiplex PCR reads. The profile shows 300,000 to 450,000 distinct CDR3 sequences, 25% of them singletons. These data belong to a study of T cells in Graves' hyperthyroidism and ophthalmopathy. The CDR3 totals 13 residues. Germline-derived CDR1 and CDR2 are MNHNS and SASEGT. The junction had 1 base not matched to a gene; V was cut back by 8 bases and J by 2 bases.

The J gene is TRBJ2-1, the V gene TRBV6-1, with 9 bases aligning to TRBD2. Sequenced: blood. The TCR was taken from a man aged 45 to 65 with Graves' hyperthyroidism. CDR3 sequence: CASRTSAYNEQFF. CDR3 nucleotides: TGTGCCAGCCGGACTAGCGCCTACAATGAGCAGTTCTTC.